This T cell receptor (beta chain) is drawn from a study of T cells after yellow fever vaccination. The length of the CDR3 is 11 residues. The germline V gene has CDR1 SQVTM and CDR2 ANQGSEA. V was clipped by 4 bases and J by 5 bases, with 8 bases between them. This clonotype was seen ten or more times. TCRdb independently ran MiXCR on the 5' RACE reads; one entry per CDR3 protein. This sample has around 350,000 distinct CDR3 sequences, with under 14% found just once. The chain uses TRBV29-1 and TRBJ2-5, with no clear D. Sequences were derived from PBMCs, sampled on the day of the first yellow fever vaccination. The receptor comes from a man younger than 30 who received the YFV17D yellow fever vaccine. The CDR3 is CSVGVTETQYF. The CDR3, as DNA: TGCAGCGTTGGGGTCACGGAGACCCAGTACTTC. The whole variable domain, remainder taken from reference TRBV29-1 and TRBJ2-5, is SAVISQKPSRDICQRGTSLTIQCQVDSQVTMMFWYRQQPGQSLTLIATANQGSEATYESGFVIDKFPISRPNLTFSTLTVSNMSPEDSSIYLCSVGVTETQYFGPGTRLLVL.